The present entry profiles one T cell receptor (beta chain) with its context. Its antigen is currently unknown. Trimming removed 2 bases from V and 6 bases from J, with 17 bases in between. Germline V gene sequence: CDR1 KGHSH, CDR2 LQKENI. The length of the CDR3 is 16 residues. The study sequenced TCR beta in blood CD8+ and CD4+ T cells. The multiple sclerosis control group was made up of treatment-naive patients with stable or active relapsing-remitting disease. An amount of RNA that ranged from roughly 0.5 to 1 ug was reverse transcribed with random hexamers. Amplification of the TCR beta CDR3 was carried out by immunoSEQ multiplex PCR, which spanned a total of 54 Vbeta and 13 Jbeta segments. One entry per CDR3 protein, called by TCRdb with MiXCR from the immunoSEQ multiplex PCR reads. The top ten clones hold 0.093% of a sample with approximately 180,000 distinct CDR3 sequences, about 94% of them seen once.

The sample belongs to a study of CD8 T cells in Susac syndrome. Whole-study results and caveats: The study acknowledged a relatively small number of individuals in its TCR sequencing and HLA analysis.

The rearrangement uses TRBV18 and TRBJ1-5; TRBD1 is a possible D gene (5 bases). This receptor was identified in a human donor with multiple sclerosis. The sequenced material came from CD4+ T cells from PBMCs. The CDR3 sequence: CASSPGSPRVGQPQHF. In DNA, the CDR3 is TGTGCCAGCTCACCAGGGTCTCCCAGGGTTGGTCAGCCCCAGCATTTT.